This TCR beta chain comes out of a study of vaccination effects on CD4 cells after COVID-19. Across the study: The cohort was immunized with two doses of either the BNT162b2 or mRNA-1273 vaccine. General observations from the study: At late timepoints after vaccination, vaccine- and infection-induced clones shrank markedly.

Germline assignment: CDR1 MNHEY and CDR2 SMNVEV (reference sequence). The CDR3 contains 14 residues. The junction had 4 bases not matched to a gene; V was cut back by 5 bases and J by 3 bases. Antigen-specific CD4+ T cells expanded by the ViraFEST assay with viral peptide pools were then sequenced. The culture ran for roughly 10 days before CD4+ T cells were isolated. Each vaccine recipient was nucleocapsid antibody negative and had no prior SARS-CoV-2 infection. Wells each received two million PBMC, cultured with approximately 10 IU/ml IL-2 and roughly 9.4 ug/ml peptides. Assay used: immunoSEQ multiplex PCR; TCRdb lists only in-frame clones, some missing. The sample comprises about 31,000 clones, about 66% of which are singletons, and approximately 27% rests with the top ten. This clone came up many times. The antigen is undetermined.

This specimen was CD4+ T cells from PBMCs cultured with HCoV-229E spike peptides, taken before COVID-19 vaccination. The V gene is TRBV27, the J gene TRBJ1-3, with TRBD1 identical over 7 bases. The origin of this receptor is a human donor who received a COVID-19 vaccine. CDR3 amino acids: CASSVTGDGNTIYF. CDR3 sequence (DNA): TGTGCCAGCAGTGTCACAGGGGATGGAAACACCATATATTTT.